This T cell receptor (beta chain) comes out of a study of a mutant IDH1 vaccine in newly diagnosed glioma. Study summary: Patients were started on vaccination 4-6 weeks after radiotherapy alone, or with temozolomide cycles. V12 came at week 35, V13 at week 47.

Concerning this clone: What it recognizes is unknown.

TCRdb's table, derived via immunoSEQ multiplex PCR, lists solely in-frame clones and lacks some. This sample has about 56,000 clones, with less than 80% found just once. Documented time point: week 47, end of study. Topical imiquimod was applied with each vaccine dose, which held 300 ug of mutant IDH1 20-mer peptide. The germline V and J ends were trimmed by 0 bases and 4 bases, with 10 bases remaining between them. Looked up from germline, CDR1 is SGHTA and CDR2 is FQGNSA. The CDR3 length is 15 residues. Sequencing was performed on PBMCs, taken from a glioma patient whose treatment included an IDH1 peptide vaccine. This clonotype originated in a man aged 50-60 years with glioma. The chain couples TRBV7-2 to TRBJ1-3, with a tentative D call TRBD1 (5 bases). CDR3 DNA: TGTGCCAGCAGCTTAGCGCCAGGGCTGGGAAACACCATATATTTT. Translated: CASSLAPGLGNTIYF.